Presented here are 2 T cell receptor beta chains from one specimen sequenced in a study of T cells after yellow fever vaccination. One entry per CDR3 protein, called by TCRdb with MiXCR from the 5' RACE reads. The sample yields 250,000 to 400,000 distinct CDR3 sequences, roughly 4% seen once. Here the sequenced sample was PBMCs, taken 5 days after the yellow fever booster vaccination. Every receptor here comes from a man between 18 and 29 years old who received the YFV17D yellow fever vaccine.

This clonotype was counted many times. The CDR3 DNA reads TGCGCCAGCAGCTTGGTAGGGGCGGACTATGGCTACACCTTC. Translating gives CASSLVGADYGYTF. The rearrangement joins TRBV5-1 to TRBJ1-2; D might be TRBD1 (5 bases). CDR3 length equals 14 residues. V lost 0 bases to trimming and J lost 3 bases, with 9 bases between them. Germline V gene data show CDR1 as SGHRS and CDR2 as YFSETQ.

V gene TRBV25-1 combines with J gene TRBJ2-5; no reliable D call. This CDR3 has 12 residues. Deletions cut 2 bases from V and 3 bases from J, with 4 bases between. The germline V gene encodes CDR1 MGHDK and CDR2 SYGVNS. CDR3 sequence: CASSEGEETQYF. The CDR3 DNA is TGTGCCAGCAGTGAAGGGGAAGAGACCCAGTACTTC.